This T cell receptor (beta chain) derives from a study of response to subunit inactivated influenza vaccine. Study results and limitations: Authors proposed each seasonal influenza vaccination draws in few new T cells.

The CDR3 extends over 17 amino acids. Germline loops: CDR1 ENHRY, CDR2 SYGVKD. The V and J ends lost 1 base and 4 bases respectively, with 19 bases between them. As for this clonotype: Its target is not known.

TCRdb analysed the RT-PCR reads with MiXCR anew, one entry per CDR3 protein. Among 500,000 to 700,000 distinct CDR3 sequences listed, approximately 22% were seen once. This sample was shared with a second study, whose subject was T cells expressing NK-cell markers. That paper states: TCR beta libraries carry UMIs added by 5'RACE template switching.

The gene calls are TRBV10-3 and TRBJ1-2; no firm D call. The source of this sequence is a man aged 45-65 years who received an inactivated influenza vaccine. Here the sequenced sample was CD4+ T cells sorted from PBMCs, taken about 11 days after vaccination. The CDR3 here is CAISELVHRFGGYGYTF. CDR3 in DNA: TGTGCCATCAGTGAGTTGGTACACAGATTTGGAGGCTATGGCTACACCTTC.